Listed here are 19 T cell receptor beta chains from one sample, sequenced in a study of blood T cell repertoires in COVID-19 (TCRdb year 2020). The library was generated by the immunoSEQ multiplex PCR assay. Entries here come from immuneACCESS through TCRdb and include only in-frame sequences with V and J called. Some clones fail to appear in such tables; in the studies checked, an unresolved V gene covers under half of the shortfall, and the cause of the remainder is unknown. The sample profile shows 200,000 to 300,000 clones; roughly 89% of them were found once. The biggest ten clones account for approximately 3.7% of the sample. The sequenced material came from PBMCs or T cells enriched from blood (not recorded which). These receptors came from a woman between 25 and 40 years old who had recovered from COVID-19.

V and J are TRBV11-1 and TRBJ1-1; 11 bases fit TRBD1. The V gene end was trimmed by 1 base and the J gene end by 3 bases; junction bases not matched to a gene: 1. The germline V gene encodes CDR1 SGHAT and CDR2 FQDESV (reference sequence). CDR3 length: 15 amino acids. Here the CDR3 reads CASSLGDRGDTEAFF. Here the CDR3 DNA reads TGTGCCAGCAGCTTAGGGGACAGGGGGGACACTGAAGCTTTCTTT.

This rearrangement joins TRBV5-1 to TRBJ1-5; TRBD1 aligns across 9 bases. The CDR3 runs 15 residues. CDR1 and CDR2 from the germline V gene are SGHRS and YFSETQ. V shed 2 bases, J shed 7 bases, and the junction held 7 bases outside the gene matches. The DNA of the CDR3 is TGCGCCAGCAGCTTAGGGACAGGGTTCGCGCAGCCCCAGCATTTT. Protein product: CASSLGTGFAQPQHF.

The rearrangement joins TRBV7-8 to TRBJ2-5; 8 bases are shared with TRBD2. In germline, CDR1 is SGHVS, CDR2 FQNEAQ. Trimming cost V 1 base and J 5 bases; bases outside gene matches: 3. This CDR3 comprises 14 residues. As DNA, the CDR3 is TGTGCCAGCAGCTTAGTGGGCGGGGGGGAGACCCAGTACTTC. This translates into CASSLVGGGETQYF.

The chain is built from TRBV7-2 and TRBJ2-6, with 8 bases fitting TRBD1. The J segment lost 0 bases and the V segment lost 6 bases, leaving 13 bases of the junction unmatched. The CDR3 runs 19 residues. Germline values: CDR1 SGHTA, CDR2 FQGNSA. The CDR3 spells CASSKSPGQASSGANVLTF. CDR3 nucleotide sequence: TGTGCCAGCAGTAAGAGTCCGGGACAGGCGAGCTCTGGGGCCAACGTCCTGACTTTC. Combining the CDR3 with reference TRBV7-2 and TRBJ2-6 gives the whole variable domain GAGVSQSPSNKVTEKGKDVELRCDPISGHTALYWYRQSLGQGLEFLIYFQGNSAPDKSGLPSDRFSAERTGGSVSTLTIQRTQQEDSAVYLCASSKSPGQASSGANVLTFGAGSRLTVL.

V usage is TRBV5-1 and J usage is TRBJ1-2; D gene unclear. V dropped 6 bases and J dropped 1 base, with 16 bases sitting between them. Per the germline V gene, CDR1 is SGHRS and CDR2 is YFSETQ. CDR3 length equals 15 residues. In DNA form, the CDR3 reads TGCGCCAGCACCATAGCCCTCGGCAGTAACTATGGCTACACCTTC. Encoded protein: CASTIALGSNYGYTF.

This chain connects TRBV11-3 to TRBJ1-3, with TRBD1 as a possible D gene (5 bases). Trimming stripped 8 bases from V and 0 bases from J, with 8 bases between. Germline CDR1 reads SGHNT; CDR2 reads YENEEA. The CDR3 runs to 13 residues. The CDR3 bases are TGTGCCAGCGCCACAGGCTCTGGAAACACCATATATTTT. Translating it yields CASATGSGNTIYF.

The chain carries TRBV4-1 and TRBJ1-5, with 7 bases matching TRBD1. Germline loops: CDR1 MGHRA, CDR2 YSYEKL. After removal of 5 bases from V and 3 bases from J, the junction contained 7 bases not matched to a gene. The CDR3 spans 15 residues. Here the CDR3 DNA reads TGCGCCAGCAGCGACTCCGACAGGGCCAATCAGCCCCAGCATTTT. This codes for CASSDSDRANQPQHF.

V and J are TRBV2 and TRBJ1-1; D is unresolved. Germline assignment: CDR1 SNHLY and CDR2 FYNNEI. This CDR3 has 13 residues. Trimming cost V 3 bases and J 3 bases, with 8 bases left between them. This CDR3 is CASSESGDTEAFF. For the CDR3, the DNA is TGTGCCAGCAGTGAGTCTGGAGACACTGAAGCTTTCTTT.

CDR3 region: CASSLLRLTDTQYF. CDR3 DNA sequence: TGTGCCAGCAGCTTACTGCGCCTCACAGATACGCAGTATTTT. This chain connects TRBV7-2 to TRBJ2-3; D is unclear. The CDR3 is 14 amino acids. From germline, CDR1 is SGHTA and CDR2 FQGNSA. V was trimmed by 2 bases and J by 2 bases, leaving 8 bases between them.

The V and J genes are TRBV12-3 or TRBV12-4 and TRBJ2-1, with a possible D match to TRBD2 (7 bases). This CDR3 spans 13 amino acids. Between the trimmed V and J ends, which lost 5 bases and 6 bases, there was a span of 11 bases. In DNA, the CDR3 is TGTGCCAGCAGTGTGGGAGGGGGCAATGAGCAGTTCTTC. Protein: CASSVGGGNEQFF.

This clone has a single count. The chain recombines TRBV7-2 with TRBJ2-5, with TRBD2 matching 10 bases. The junction had 7 bases not matched to a gene; V was cut back by 1 base and J by 5 bases. Germline lookup yields CDR1 SGHTA and CDR2 FQGNSA. There are 16 residues in the CDR3. The CDR3 reads CASSLVSGRAGETQYF. For the CDR3, the DNA is TGTGCCAGCAGCTTAGTAAGCGGGAGGGCCGGCGAGACCCAGTACTTC. Drawing the rest from reference TRBV7-2 and TRBJ2-5, the complete variable domain is GAGVSQSPSNKVTEKGKDVELRCDPISGHTALYWYRQSLGQGLEFLIYFQGNSAPDKSGLPSDRFSAERTGGSVSTLTIQRTQQEDSAVYLCASSLVSGRAGETQYFGPGTRLLVL.

This clone was recorded only once. CDR3 residues: CASSFSGYEQYF. Written as DNA, the CDR3 is TGTGCCAGCAGTTTCTCCGGCTACGAGCAGTACTTC. J is TRBJ2-7 and V is TRBV27; unclear D gene. The length of the CDR3 is 12 residues. V was pared by 3 bases and J by 3 bases, with 6 bases between. Germline CDR1 MNHEY, CDR2 SMNVEV (reference sequence).

The chain carries TRBV24-1 and TRBJ2-1, with D unresolved. V dropped 1 base and J dropped 8 bases, with 8 bases sitting between them. CDR3 length: 13 residues. Germline V gives CDR1 KGHDR, CDR2 SFDVKD. CDR3 sequence (DNA): TGTGCCACCAGTGATTTCCGCCTACATGAGCAGTTCTTC. Translating gives CATSDFRLHEQFF.

The V call is TRBV14, the J call TRBJ2-7, with D possibly being TRBD1 (5 bases). This CDR3 region has 14 residues. Trimming took 2 bases from V and 7 from J, leaving 15 bases between them. Germline V gives CDR1 SGHDN, CDR2 FVKESK. The CDR3 DNA reads TGTGCCAGCAGCCAAAAGGGGAACTCGTGGGAGCAGTACTTC. This translates into CASSQKGNSWEQYF.

The V call is TRBV28, the J call TRBJ1-1, with 9 bases fitting TRBD1. The CDR3 length is 11 residues. Germline lookup yields CDR1 MDHEN and CDR2 SYDVKM. V was pared by 2 bases and J by 13 bases, with 2 bases of the junction left unmatched. The CDR3: CASSLNRGHFF. The CDR3 nucleotides read TGTGCCAGCAGTTTAAACAGGGGGCATTTCTTT.

This rearrangement joins TRBV5-1 to TRBJ1-2; D perhaps matches TRBD1 (5 bases). V lost 4 bases, J lost 5 bases, and 12 bases lay in between. CDR3 length equals 13 residues. Germline CDR1 SGHRS, CDR2 YFSETQ. DNA for the CDR3: TGCGCCAGCAGCCCCGAGCCAGGGTATGGCTACACCTTC. Its translation: CASSPEPGYGYTF. Full variable domain (outside the CDR3, taken from reference TRBV5-1 and TRBJ1-2): KAGVTQTPRYLIKTRGQQVTLSCSPISGHRSVSWYQQTPGQGLQFLFEYFSETQRNKGNFPGRFSGRQFSNSRSEMNVSTLELGDSALYLCASSPEPGYGYTFGSGTRLTVV.

There are many counts of this clone. V and J are TRBV28 and TRBJ2-3; a weak D match, TRBD2 (6 bases). The CDR3 sequence is 15 residues long. V dropped 5 bases and J dropped 1 base, with 13 bases sitting between them. Germline values: CDR1 MDHEN, CDR2 SYDVKM. The chain's CDR3 is CASSDRDSGTDTQYF. The CDR3 DNA reads as TGTGCCAGCAGTGACCGGGACTCCGGCACAGATACGCAGTATTTT.

This sequence joins TRBV6-6 and TRBJ1-1; 9 bases fit TRBD1. The CDR3 runs 15 residues. Trimming removed 7 bases from V and 7 bases from J; junction bases left unmatched: 13. Per the germline V gene, CDR1 is MNHNY and CDR2 is SVGAGI (reference sequence). The CDR3 reads CASNEMGDRAGEAFF. CDR3 nucleotides: TGTGCCAGCAACGAAATGGGGGACAGGGCAGGTGAAGCTTTCTTT.

The genes are TRBV7-2 and TRBJ2-7; 7 bases are a match to TRBD1. The CDR3 is 15 residues long. V was pared by 3 bases and J by 3 bases, with 8 bases of the junction left unmatched. CDR1 SGHTA and CDR2 FQGNSA come from the germline V gene. CDR3 region: CASSFQTGYNYEQYF. The CDR3 coding sequence is TGTGCCAGCAGCTTCCAGACAGGGTATAACTACGAGCAGTACTTC.